The rows below give T cell receptor beta chains drawn from one sample of a study of cytomegalovirus exposure and HLA in healthy donors. TCRdb keeps only in-frame clones here, not all; method: immunoSEQ multiplex PCR. The sample contains some 200,000 clones, 70% of which appear only once. Material: PBMCs. The receptor set was obtained from a man between 40 and 49 years old in good health and CMV-seropositive. Each CDR3 is given with its conserved first and last residue. Each record gives: V gene, D gene, clone size, J gene, CDR3 protein, CDR3 DNA. The D gene is left open where the match is weak. The size entry is marked missing in some rows and otherwise reads once, few, many or a size class.

v_call: TRBV10-2; d_call: TRBD2; clone_size: NA; j_call: TRBJ2-3; cdr3_aa: CASRLGGGAGDTQYF; cdr3_nt: TGCGCCAGCAGGCTTGGCGGGGGGGCGGGAGATACGCAGTATTTT
v_call: TRBV29-1; d_call: TRBD2; clone_size: NA; j_call: TRBJ2-7; cdr3_aa: CSFKGLSGGPFGEQYF; cdr3_nt: TGCAGCTTTAAGGGTCTCAGCGGGGGGCCGTTCGGCGAGCAGTACTTC
v_call: TRBV5-1; d_call: NA; clone_size: NA; j_call: TRBJ1-1; cdr3_aa: CASSFGPPGEAFF; cdr3_nt: TGCGCCAGCAGCTTTGGGCCTCCCGGAGAAGCTTTCTTT
v_call: TRBV6-1; d_call: TRBD2; clone_size: NA; j_call: TRBJ2-1; cdr3_aa: CASSPEAGGPVEQFF; cdr3_nt: TGTGCCAGCAGTCCAGAGGCGGGGGGGCCAGTAGAGCAGTTCTTC
v_call: TRBV29-1; d_call: NA; clone_size: few; j_call: TRBJ2-1; cdr3_aa: CSVHGTWAYNEQFF; cdr3_nt: TGCAGCGTTCATGGGACTTGGGCCTACAATGAGCAGTTCTTC
v_call: TRBV6-1; d_call: NA; clone_size: few; j_call: TRBJ2-7; cdr3_aa: CASTTSRVYEQYF; cdr3_nt: TGTGCCAGCACTACCTCCAGGGTATACGAGCAGTACTTC
v_call: TRBV6-5; d_call: NA; clone_size: NA; j_call: TRBJ2-7; cdr3_aa: CASKYQGSYEQYF; cdr3_nt: TGTGCCAGCAAGTATCAGGGCTCCTACGAGCAGTACTTC
v_call: TRBV10-2; d_call: TRBD1; clone_size: NA; j_call: TRBJ1-2; cdr3_aa: CASSETGQLYGYTF; cdr3_nt: TGCGCCAGCAGTGAGACGGGACAGCTCTATGGCTACACCTTC
v_call: TRBV10-3; d_call: TRBD1; clone_size: NA; j_call: TRBJ1-2; cdr3_aa: CAIKGADRTMGGYTF; cdr3_nt: TGTGCCATCAAGGGGGCTGACAGGACGATGGGAGGCTACACCTTC
v_call: TRBV5-1; d_call: TRBD1; clone_size: NA; j_call: TRBJ2-7; cdr3_aa: CASSQSGTGIYEQYF; cdr3_nt: TGCGCCAGCAGCCAATCCGGGACAGGGATCTACGAGCAGTACTTC
v_call: TRBV28; d_call: NA; clone_size: NA; j_call: TRBJ1-2; cdr3_aa: CATGRDYGYTF; cdr3_nt: TGTGCCACGGGGAGGGACTATGGCTACACCTTC